The 15 T cell receptor beta chains below all came from one sample that was sequenced in a study of CD8+ T cells in alopecia areata. Once RNA had been extracted, it was reverse transcribed into cDNA to act as the sequencing template. TCRdb's copy holds only in-frame clones and misses some; the assay was immunoSEQ multiplex PCR. The repertoire holds some 220,000 clones, with more than 45% as singletons. Treatment meaning: oral pan-JAK inhibitor, 5-10 mg twice daily. The specimen comprised CD4+ T cells sorted from blood, sampled at week 4, from a patient treated with tofacitinib. The receptors were sampled from a human donor with alopecia areata.

This clone has more than one count but fewer than ten. J is TRBJ2-1 and V is TRBV7-3; tentatively, D is TRBD2 (5 bases). The CDR3 runs to 13 residues. V lost 5 bases and J 6 bases, leaving 11 bases between the germline ends. Germline CDR1 and CDR2: SGHTA and FQGTGA. The CDR3 DNA reads TGTGCCAGCAGCAATAGGGCGGGCAATGAGCAGTTCTTC. Its translation is CASSNRAGNEQFF.

The rearrangement links TRBV30 to TRBJ2-1; possible D gene TRBD1, 6 bases. V was cut by 0 bases and J by 0 bases, with 12 bases left in between. This CDR3 is built from 16 residues. Per the germline V gene, CDR1 is GTSNPN and CDR2 is SVGIG (reference sequence). In nucleotides, the CDR3 is TGTGCCTGGAGTGTAGGACAGCCGAACTCCTACAATGAGCAGTTCTTC. Amino acid sequence: CAWSVGQPNSYNEQFF.

The sample holds a few counts of this clone. The rearrangement links TRBV6-1 to TRBJ2-2; 9 nucleotides agree with TRBD2. The ends lost 6 bases at V and 13 bases at J; junction bases unmatched: 9. The germline V gene encodes CDR1 MNHNS and CDR2 SASEGT. The CDR3 spans 13 residues. CDR3 residues: CASRLAGPERLFF. CDR3 bases: TGTGCCAGCAGGCTAGCGGGGCCGGAGAGGCTGTTTTTT.

The chain carries TRBV27 and TRBJ1-5; D may be TRBD1 (5 bases). The V end was cut by 3 bases, the J end by 6 bases, with 12 bases between. Germline V gene lookup returns CDR1 MNHEY and CDR2 SMNVEV (reference sequence). The CDR3 contains 14 residues. CDR3: CASSFSRVAQPQHF. CDR3 coding DNA: TGTGCCAGCAGTTTTAGCAGGGTCGCTCAGCCCCAGCATTTT.

This clone was observed a few times. The chain recombines TRBV29-1 with TRBJ2-3, with 7 bases matching TRBD2. This CDR3 spans 12 amino acids. Germline CDR1 is SQVTM and CDR2 is ANQGSEA. CDR3 DNA: TGCAGTATAAGCGGGACGACAGATACGCAGTATTTT. Protein sequence: CSISGTTDTQYF.

This clone appeared a single time. Other DNA sequences in the same sample also yield this CDR3. The chain is built from TRBV11-2 and TRBJ2-5; 7 bases align to TRBD1. The V and J ends lost 4 bases and 2 bases, in that order; junction bases with no gene match: 1. CDR1 is SGHAT and CDR2 is FQNNGV in the germline V gene. The CDR3 spans 13 residues. CDR3 amino acids: CASSSGQQETQYF. Written as DNA, the CDR3 is TGTGCCAGCAGCTCGGGACAGCAAGAGACCCAGTACTTC.

In this sample, this clone turned up a few times. The chain is built from TRBV29-1 and TRBJ2-5; perhaps TRBD2 as D (6 bases). V gave up 3 bases and J gave up 7 bases, with 15 bases separating them. In germline, CDR1 is SQVTM, CDR2 ANQGSEA. This CDR3 contains 13 residues. The CDR3 spells CSVDPGTGGTQYF. The CDR3 DNA is TGCAGCGTTGATCCCGGGACTGGTGGGACCCAGTACTTC.

The V gene is TRBV29-1, the J gene TRBJ2-7; 9 bases line up with TRBD1. Germline V gene sequence: CDR1 SQVTM, CDR2 ANQGSEA. The CDR3 sequence is 12 residues long. With 6 bases clipped from V and 7 bases from J, the junction kept 7 bases outside the gene matches. The CDR3 loop reads CSVQQGAREQYF. The CDR3 DNA sequence: TGCAGCGTCCAACAGGGGGCAAGGGAGCAGTACTTC.

The CDR3 spells CASSIGEGQGETQYF. DNA of the CDR3: TGTGCCAGTAGTATAGGTGAGGGTCAAGGAGAGACCCAGTACTTC. The chain links TRBV19 to TRBJ2-5; maybe TRBD2 (5 bases). Germline V gene sequence: CDR1 LNHDA, CDR2 SQIVND (reference sequence). The CDR3 totals 15 residues. Trimming pared 1 base from V and 4 bases from J, leaving 13 bases between.

This chain uses TRBV9 with TRBJ2-4; TRBD1 matches at 8 bases. Germline CDR1 and CDR2: SGDLS and YYNGEE. The CDR3 contains 15 residues. The trim removed 0 bases at V and 9 bases at J, leaving 8 bases unmatched. CDR3 sequence reads: CASSVGSDREAIQYF. In DNA form, the CDR3 reads TGTGCCAGCAGCGTAGGATCGGACAGGGAGGCCATTCAGTACTTC.

CDR3 in amino acids: CASSEGIGDTQYF. The DNA for the CDR3 is TGCGCCAGCAGCGAGGGGATTGGAGATACGCAGTATTTT. The V and J genes are TRBV4-3 and TRBJ2-3, with D perhaps being TRBD1 or TRBD2 (5 bases each). CDR3 length equals 13 residues. Germline V gene lookup returns CDR1 LGHNA and CDR2 YSLEER. Trimming took 5 bases from V and 5 from J, leaving 11 bases between them.

This rearrangement joins TRBV4-3 to TRBJ2-3, with D possibly TRBD2 on 5 matching bases. Between the trimmed V and J ends, which lost 1 base and 4 bases, there was a span of 15 bases. Germline lookup yields CDR1 LGHNA and CDR2 YSLEER. CDR3 length: 16 amino acids. The CDR3 DNA sequence: TGCGCCAGCAGCCAAGGAGGGTCTAGTGCCGCAGATACGCAGTATTTT. This encodes CASSQGGSSAADTQYF.

Of note for this clone: Other DNA sequences from this sample encode an identical CDR3 as well. The chain links TRBV29-1 to TRBJ1-1; D remains unclear. This CDR3 has 13 residues. The V and J ends lost 1 base and 0 bases respectively, with 6 bases between them. Germline CDR1 and CDR2: SQVTM and ANQGSEA. The CDR3 loop is CSVEGVMNTEAFF. The DNA for the CDR3 is TGCAGCGTTGAAGGGGTCATGAACACTGAAGCTTTCTTT.

The chain employs TRBV4-1 and TRBJ2-5, with D perhaps assigned TRBD1 or TRBD2 (5 bases each). The CDR3 consists of 13 residues. V was pared by 4 bases and J by 3 bases, with 9 bases between. Germline CDR1 MGHRA, CDR2 YSYEKL. The CDR3 loop reads CASSPGREETQYF. The CDR3 coding sequence is TGCGCCAGCAGCCCGGGACGGGAAGAGACCCAGTACTTC.

The chain is built from TRBV2 and TRBJ1-6; D unclear. The CDR3 has 15 residues. V was trimmed by 6 bases and J by 0 bases, leaving 9 bases between them. Germline V gene lookup returns CDR1 SNHLY and CDR2 FYNNEI. Here the CDR3 reads CASSRQSSYNSPLHF. In nucleotides, the CDR3 is TGTGCCAGCAGCCGCCAGAGCTCCTATAATTCACCCCTCCACTTT.